The clone carrying this T cell receptor (beta chain) occurred many times. The antigen remains undetermined. This sample was included in a study of human T cells and chemical hapten exposure. The V and J ends lost 3 bases and 1 base respectively, with 6 bases between them. This CDR3 comprises 13 residues. The germline gives CDR1 KGHSH, CDR2 LQKENI. The study's findings and limits: Controls formed significantly fewer large CDR3 similarity clusters than expanded TCRs did.

Each cDNA molecule in the library carried unique molecular identifiers. TCRdb ran MiXCR on the RACE reads and lists one entry per CDR3 protein. The sample shows around 60,000 distinct CDR3 sequences, around 6.6% of them seen only once. As for time point: pre-sensitization, week 0. As for treatment: therapeutic diphenylcyclopropenone sensitization with weekly scalp DPC. Drawing of blood took place ahead of applying each patch test. The sequence came from a woman aged 25 to 39 with alopecia areata. Some clones in this sample may be carry-over from other donors' samples. This sequence joins TRBV18 and TRBJ1-1; D unresolved. Sequencing was performed on whole blood, taken in connection with sensitization to the hapten diphenylcyclopropenone (DPC). The DNA of the CDR3 is TGTGCCAGCTCACCTGCAGGGAACACTGAAGCTTTCTTT. Protein: CASSPAGNTEAFF.